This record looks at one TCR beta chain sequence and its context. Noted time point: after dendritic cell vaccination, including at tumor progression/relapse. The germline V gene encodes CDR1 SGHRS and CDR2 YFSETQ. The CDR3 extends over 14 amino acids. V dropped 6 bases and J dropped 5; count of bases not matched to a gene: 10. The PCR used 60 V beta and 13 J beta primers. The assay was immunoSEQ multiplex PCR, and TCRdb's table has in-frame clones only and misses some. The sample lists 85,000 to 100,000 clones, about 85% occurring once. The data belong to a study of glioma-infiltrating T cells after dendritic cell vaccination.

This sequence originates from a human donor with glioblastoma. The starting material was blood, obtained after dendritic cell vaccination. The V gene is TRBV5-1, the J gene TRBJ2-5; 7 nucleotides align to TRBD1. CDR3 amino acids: CASTLRGIAETQYF. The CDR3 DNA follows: TGCGCCAGCACCCTCAGGGGGATCGCGGAGACCCAGTACTTC.